This entry describes one TCR beta chain. Its antigen is unidentified. The PCR was carried out with 60 Vbeta primers and 13 Jbeta primers. Some clones are missing from TCRdb's copy, which holds only in-frame ones; the method was immunoSEQ multiplex PCR. The sample records about 200,000 clones, approximately 70% being singletons. The sample is drawn from a study of cytomegalovirus exposure and HLA in healthy donors. Regarding the study as a whole: Analysis was carried out at a later point, and it linked a missense DCLRE1C variant to TCR beta V- and J-gene trimming. Cytomegalovirus-associated status was assigned to 164 TCR beta chains. Fewer N-insertions than the roughly 670-donor mean were reportedly shown by an Asian-associated ancestry cluster in a later analysis. Among immune exposure information, only CMV serostatus was available.

The CDR3 length is 14 residues. CDR1 is SGHRS, CDR2 YFSETQ, per germline. V gave up 5 bases and J gave up 0 bases, with 9 bases separating them. This sequence was found in a man aged 35 to 55 in good health and CMV-seropositive. V gene TRBV5-1 combines with J gene TRBJ2-1, with D possibly matching TRBD2 (6 bases). The sample was PBMCs. Here the CDR3 reads CASREGTSYNEQFF. The CDR3 DNA sequence: TGCGCCAGCAGGGAGGGGACCTCCTACAATGAGCAGTTCTTC. Variable domain in full (rest from reference TRBV5-1 and TRBJ2-1): KAGVTQTPRYLIKTRGQQVTLSCSPISGHRSVSWYQQTPGQGLQFLFEYFSETQRNKGNFPGRFSGRQFSNSRSEMNVSTLELGDSALYLCASREGTSYNEQFFGPGTRLTVL.